This T cell receptor beta chain was identified in a study of blood T cell repertoires in COVID-19. About the study: Sites across the United States, Italy and Spain contributed samples from acute and convalescent COVID-19.

The method was immunoSEQ multiplex PCR; TCRdb's version includes in-frame clones alone and lacks a portion of them. Of approximately 50,000 clones in the sample, about 83% are singletons; the top ten hold 4%. Germline V gives CDR1 SGHAT, CDR2 FQNNGV. V was trimmed by 1 base and J by 5 bases, leaving 17 bases between them. This CDR3 has 16 residues. The chain couples TRBV11-2 to TRBJ1-2, with D unclear. The receptor was isolated from a man aged 45 to 65 with acute or convalescent COVID-19. The sequencing input was peripheral blood. The CDR3 DNA reads TGTGCCAGCAGCTTAGGGCAATTCGAGGGCTTTTATGGCTACACCTTC. Translation gives CASSLGQFEGFYGYTF.